The TCR beta chain described here comes from a study of cytomegalovirus exposure and HLA in healthy donors. Whole-study findings and limits: Most TCR sequences were uncommon, yet certain public TCRs appeared in many donors.

Worth noting for this clone: No antigen is known for it.

Looked up from germline, CDR1 is MNHNS and CDR2 is SASEGT. The CDR3 loop spans 12 amino acids. The V end lost 8 bases, the J end lost 0 bases, and 8 bases lay between the germline ends. Clones were sequenced by immunoSEQ multiplex PCR, and TCRdb holds only the in-frame ones, with some missing. This sample yields fewer than 150,000 clones, of which around 86% are seen a single time; 4.5% to 6% belongs to the top ten. Sequenced input: PBMCs. The receptor was derived from a man aged 18 to 29 in good health and CMV-seronegative. The gene calls are TRBV6-1 and TRBJ2-7; unclear D gene. CDR3 bases: TGTGCCAGCGGCCAAAGCTCCTACGAGCAGTACTTC. The encoded protein is CASGQSSYEQYF.